This entry concerns a single T cell receptor beta chain. Germline CDR1 reads SNHLY; CDR2 reads FYNNEI. The germline V and J ends were trimmed by 8 bases and 0 bases, with 10 bases remaining between them. There are 13 residues in the CDR3. This specimen comes from a study of blood T cell repertoires in COVID-19. Study as a whole: Material from acute and convalescent COVID-19 was sourced from the United States, Italy and Spain. PBMCs, B-cell-depleted T cells, or T cells were the source of the cDNA or gDNA that made up the material.

Repertoires were generated with immunoSEQ multiplex PCR, while TCRdb's copy carries only in-frame clones and drops some. The data hold fewer than 85,000 clones, with 90% observed a single time. Sample: peripheral blood. This sequence was found in a woman aged 45-65 years in a cohort sampled during active COVID-19. The chain combines TRBV2 with TRBJ1-1; D gene unclear. CDR3 sequence (DNA): TGTGCCAGCGTCCCGGGAATGAACACTGAAGCTTTCTTT. Its protein is CASVPGMNTEAFF.